Sequencing of this TCR beta chain was carried out in a study of blood T cell repertoires in COVID-19. Looking at the study overall: The United States, Italy and Spain provided the acute and convalescent COVID-19 samples. From T cells, B-cell-depleted T cells, or PBMCs came the material, which was cDNA or gDNA.

CDR3 length: 12 residues. V lost 0 bases and J lost 6, with 6 bases in between. In germline, CDR1 is SGHRS, CDR2 YFSETQ. Source study methods: Estimation of nucleated cell counts relied on the amplification of reference gene primers. The method was immunoSEQ multiplex PCR; TCRdb's version includes in-frame clones alone and lacks a portion of them. V and J calls and clone size are those listed in that table; D and trimming were worked out from the DNA. The sample includes 150,000 to 200,000 clones, approximately 80% of them seen just once. Sequenced input: peripheral blood. This TCR derives from an elderly woman with active or convalescent COVID-19. The chain couples TRBV5-1 to TRBJ1-2, with a tentative D call TRBD1 (6 bases). The CDR3 protein is CASSLDRDGYTF. The CDR3 nucleotides are TGCGCCAGCAGCTTGGACAGGGATGGCTACACCTTC. Drawing the rest from reference TRBV5-1 and TRBJ1-2, the complete variable domain is KAGVTQTPRYLIKTRGQQVTLSCSPISGHRSVSWYQQTPGQGLQFLFEYFSETQRNKGNFPGRFSGRQFSNSRSEMNVSTLELGDSALYLCASSLDRDGYTFGSGTRLTVV.